The clone carrying this T cell receptor beta chain was counted ten times or more. TCRdb passed the RT-PCR reads through MiXCR, listing each CDR3 protein once. The sample consists of about 650,000 distinct CDR3 sequences, about 15% of them appearing once. These data come from a study of response to subunit inactivated influenza vaccine. The trim removed 1 base at V and 0 bases at J, leaving 11 bases unmatched. From germline, CDR1 is LGHNA and CDR2 YSLEER. This CDR3 has 18 amino acids. The sample here was PBMCs from blood, taken 14 days before vaccination. The V gene is TRBV4-3, the J gene TRBJ1-1; 7 bases align to TRBD1. This receptor was taken from a man between 50 and 59 years old who received an inactivated influenza vaccine. As DNA, the CDR3 is TGCGCCAGCAGCCAAGGAACGGGAGGGGGCCGGATGAACACTGAAGCTTTCTTT. This gives the protein CASSQGTGGGRMNTEAFF.